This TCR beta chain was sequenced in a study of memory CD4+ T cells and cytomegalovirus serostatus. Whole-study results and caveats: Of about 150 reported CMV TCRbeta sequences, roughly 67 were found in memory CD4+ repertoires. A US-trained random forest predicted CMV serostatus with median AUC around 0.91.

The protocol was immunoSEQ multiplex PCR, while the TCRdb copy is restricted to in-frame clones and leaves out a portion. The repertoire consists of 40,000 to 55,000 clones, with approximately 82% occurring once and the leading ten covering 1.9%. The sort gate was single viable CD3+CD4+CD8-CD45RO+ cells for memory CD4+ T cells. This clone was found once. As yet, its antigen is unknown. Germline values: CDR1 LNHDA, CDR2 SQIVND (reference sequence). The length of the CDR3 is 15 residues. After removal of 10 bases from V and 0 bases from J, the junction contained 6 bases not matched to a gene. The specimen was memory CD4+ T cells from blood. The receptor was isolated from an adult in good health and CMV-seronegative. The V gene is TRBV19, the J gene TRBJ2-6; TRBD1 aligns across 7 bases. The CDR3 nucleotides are TGTGCCACTACGGACAGGCGCTCTGGGGCCAACGTCCTGACTTTC. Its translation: CATTDRRSGANVLTF. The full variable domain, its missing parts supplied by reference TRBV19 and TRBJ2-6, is DGGITQSPKYLFRKEGQNVTLSCEQNLNHDAMYWYRQDPGQGLRLIYYSQIVNDFQKGDIAEGYSVSREKKESFPLTVTSAQKNPTAFYLCATTDRRSGANVLTFGAGSRLTVL.